A single sample is the source of the 22 T cell receptor beta chains below, sequenced in a study of T cell responses to AZD1222 COVID-19 vaccine. Libraries were prepared by immunoSEQ multiplex PCR; TCRdb keeps only in-frame clonotypes and omits some of them. The table has 100,000 to 150,000 clones, about 91% seen once. Specimen: peripheral blood, collected 28 days after the second AZD1222 dose. All receptors come from an adult who received the AZD1222 COVID-19 vaccine.

The chain is built from TRBV5-4 and TRBJ2-5, with 13 bases aligning to TRBD2. V dropped 2 bases and J dropped 1; count of bases not matched to a gene: 5. The V gene's germline CDR1 is SGHNT and CDR2 YYREEE (reference sequence). The CDR3 sequence is 17 residues long. In DNA, the CDR3 is TGTGCCAGCAGCTTAGGACTAGCGGGAGAGCCCCAAGAGACCCAGTACTTC. This translates into CASSLGLAGEPQETQYF.

The chain carries TRBV2 and TRBJ2-2; TRBD2 matches at 16 bases. CDR1 SNHLY and CDR2 FYNNEI come from the germline V gene. The CDR3 has 15 amino acids. Trimming at V came to 6 bases and at J to 8 bases, leaving 3 bases not matched to a gene. The CDR3 here is CASRGLAGGLGELFF. For the CDR3, the DNA is TGTGCCAGCAGGGGACTAGCGGGAGGGCTAGGGGAGCTGTTTTTT. Based on the CDR3 plus reference TRBV2 and TRBJ2-2, the full variable domain is EPEVTQTPSHQVTQMGQEVILRCVPISNHLYFYWYRQILGQKVEFLVSFYNNEISEKSEIFDDQFSVERPDGSNFTLKIRSTKLEDSAMYFCASRGLAGGLGELFFGEGSRLTVL.

The V call is TRBV6-5, the J call TRBJ1-3; perhaps TRBD1 as D (5 bases). CDR3 length: 15 residues. The ends were cut back, 0 bases at V and 4 bases at J, with 10 bases in the middle. Germline-derived CDR1 and CDR2 are MNHEY and SVGAGI. CDR3 bases: TGTGCCAGCAGTTACTCATGGGGGAGCGGAAACACCATATATTTT. Translating it yields CASSYSWGSGNTIYF.

This clone has a handful of counts. The chain carries TRBV7-9 and TRBJ1-3; D may be TRBD1 (5 bases). This CDR3 has 15 amino acids. The germline V gene encodes CDR1 SEHNR and CDR2 FQNEAQ (reference sequence). V was trimmed by 5 bases and J by 2 bases, leaving 13 bases between them. CDR3 in DNA: TGTGCCAGCAGCCCCCGTGTAGGGGCTGGAAACACCATATATTTT. It yields the protein CASSPRVGAGNTIYF.

The V gene is TRBV4-3, the J gene TRBJ2-2, with a weak D call TRBD2 (6 bases). The CDR3 is 16 amino acids. V lost 0 bases and J 4 bases, leaving 12 bases between the germline ends. CDR1 is LGHNA and CDR2 is YSLEER in the germline V gene. CDR3 region: CASSQDFGTVTGELFF. Here the CDR3 DNA reads TGCGCCAGCAGCCAAGATTTCGGGACTGTCACCGGGGAGCTGTTTTTT.

This chain links TRBV19 with TRBJ2-2; 14 bases line up with TRBD2. Germline V CDR1 and CDR2: LNHDA, SQIVND (reference sequence). This CDR3 spans 16 amino acids. V trimming: 6 bases; J trimming: 5 bases; junction bases outside the gene matches: 5. The CDR3 region is CASSNGLAGGTGELFF. The CDR3 coding sequence is TGTGCCAGTAGCAACGGACTAGCGGGAGGAACCGGGGAGCTGTTTTTT.

The V and J genes are TRBV11-3 and TRBJ1-1; TRBD1 matches at 7 bases. V was clipped by 5 bases and J by 8 bases; unmatched bases: 14. CDR1 SGHNT and CDR2 YENEEA come from the germline V gene. The length of the CDR3 is 15 residues. The CDR3 bases are TGTGCCAGCAGCATGAGGACAGGCTATGATACCGAAGCTTTCTTT. Amino acid sequence: CASSMRTGYDTEAFF.

The chain employs TRBV12-3 or TRBV12-4 and TRBJ2-3; D is undetermined. Trimming pared 6 bases from V and 3 bases from J, leaving 10 bases between. The CDR3 covers 13 residues. This chain's CDR3 is CASSQVGTDTQYF. The CDR3, as DNA: TGTGCCAGCAGCCAAGTGGGGACAGATACGCAGTATTTT.

This chain connects TRBV4-2 to TRBJ2-1, with D perhaps matching TRBD2 (5 bases). Germline values: CDR1 LGHNA, CDR2 YNFKEQ. Trimming shortened V by 8 bases and J by 6 bases, and 14 bases separated the two germline ends. This CDR3 has 13 amino acids. CDR3 protein: CASSIGIGNEQFF. In DNA form, the CDR3 reads TGTGCCAGCTCGATCGGGATCGGCAATGAGCAGTTCTTC.

V is TRBV7-9 and J is TRBJ2-7; a weak D match, TRBD1 (5 bases). From germline, CDR1 is SEHNR and CDR2 FQNEAQ (reference sequence). V was trimmed by 0 bases and J by 6 bases, leaving 12 bases between them. The CDR3 covers 14 residues. Here the CDR3 DNA reads TGTGCCAGCAGCTTAGCCCGACAGAGTCGCGAGCAGTACTTC. It yields the protein CASSLARQSREQYF.

The chain links TRBV23-1 to TRBJ1-5; unclear D gene. TRBV23-1 is identified as an open reading frame with a role that is uncertain. V shed 1 base and J shed 6 bases, with 13 bases lying between them. The CDR3 length is 15 residues. The CDR3 bases are TGCGCCAGCAGTCAATACGGTCGGAGCGGTCAGCCCCAGCATTTT. It is translated as CASSQYGRSGQPQHF.

The gene calls are TRBV7-9 and TRBJ1-5; D remains unclear. The CDR3 consists of 13 residues. V was shortened by 5 bases and J by 8 bases, with 13 bases between the two germline ends. Germline CDR1 and CDR2: SEHNR and FQNEAQ (reference sequence). This chain's CDR3 is CASSPLSGEPQHF. The CDR3 bases are TGTGCCAGCAGCCCCCTGTCCGGGGAGCCCCAGCATTTT.

This chain links TRBV30 with TRBJ1-1; D is uncertain. CDR3 length equals 13 residues. In germline, CDR1 is GTSNPN, CDR2 SVGIG (reference sequence). V lost 4 bases to trimming and J lost 3 bases, with 12 bases between them. The CDR3 nucleotides read TGTGCCTGGACAAGGACGGGATACACTGAAGCTTTCTTT. Its protein product is CAWTRTGYTEAFF.

The V and J genes are TRBV7-2 and TRBJ2-6, with 10 positions matching TRBD1. The trim removed 5 bases at V and 1 base at J, leaving 8 bases unmatched. The length of the CDR3 is 18 residues. In germline, CDR1 is SGHTA, CDR2 FQGNSA. CDR3 sequence: CASSARQGAGSGANVLTF. In DNA, the CDR3 is TGTGCCAGCAGCGCCAGACAGGGGGCGGGGTCTGGGGCCAACGTCCTGACTTTC. The full variable domain, in which reference TRBV7-2 and TRBJ2-6 provide the parts outside the CDR3, is GAGVSQSPSNKVTEKGKDVELRCDPISGHTALYWYRQSLGQGLEFLIYFQGNSAPDKSGLPSDRFSAERTGGSVSTLTIQRTQQEDSAVYLCASSARQGAGSGANVLTFGAGSRLTVL.

This chain links TRBV4-3 with TRBJ2-1; 13 bases match TRBD2. This CDR3 spans 17 amino acids. In germline, CDR1 is LGHNA, CDR2 YSLEER. Here the CDR3 DNA reads TGCCCCCGCCGCCGGGGGGGACTAGCGGGGCCCGGGGTTGAGCAGTTCTTC. Translated, it gives CPRRRGGLAGPGVEQFF.

The rearrangement links TRBV11-3 to TRBJ2-5; tentative D call: TRBD2 (6 bases). This CDR3 comprises 14 residues. CDR1 SGHNT and CDR2 YENEEA come from the germline V gene. Between the trimmed V and J ends, which lost 1 base and 5 bases, there was a span of 11 bases. DNA for the CDR3: TGTGCCAGCAGCTTAGCGGATCGGGGGGAGACCCAGTACTTC. Translating gives CASSLADRGETQYF.

The chain links TRBV19 to TRBJ1-5; 11 bases fit TRBD1. CDR1 LNHDA and CDR2 SQIVND come from the germline V gene (reference sequence). V was pared by 7 bases and J by 6 bases, with 8 bases of the junction left unmatched. The CDR3 is 15 residues long. As DNA, the CDR3 is TGTGCCAGTACCGAACACGGACAGGGGGCTCAGCCCCAGCATTTT. Its protein is CASTEHGQGAQPQHF.

The chain couples TRBV11-2 to TRBJ2-5; D is undetermined. The V gene lost 3 bases and the J gene lost 2 bases, with 10 bases spanning the gap. This CDR3 has 14 residues. CDR1 and CDR2 from the germline V gene are SGHAT and FQNNGV. The CDR3 reads CASSFAGSQETQYF. In nucleotides, the CDR3 is TGTGCCAGCAGCTTTGCCGGGTCTCAAGAGACCCAGTACTTC.

The J gene is TRBJ1-4, the V gene TRBV18; TRBD1 is a possible D gene (6 bases). The germline CDR1 and CDR2 sequences are KGHSH and LQKENI. Trimming removed 0 bases at V and 3 bases at J, with 17 bases between. This CDR3 is 18 amino acids long. CDR3 DNA: TGTGCCAGCTCACCACCGGTTAGGGGGGGACTCCCTAATGAAAAACTGTTTTTT. It translates to CASSPPVRGGLPNEKLFF.

The chain employs TRBV7-9 and TRBJ2-2; weak D call: TRBD2 (6 bases). Germline assignment: CDR1 SEHNR and CDR2 FQNEAQ (reference sequence). V was pared by 5 bases and J by 1 base, with 17 bases between. The CDR3 has 17 residues. CDR3 sequence: CASSPGLASGNTGELFF. The DNA for the CDR3 is TGTGCCAGCAGCCCCGGGCTAGCGAGCGGGAACACCGGGGAGCTGTTTTTT.

The chain combines TRBV12-3 or TRBV12-4 with TRBJ2-1; D is perhaps TRBD2 (6 bases). The CDR3 spans 13 residues. The V end lost 1 base, the J end lost 5 bases, and 6 bases lay between the germline ends. The CDR3: CASSLGLDNEQFF. CDR3 sequence (DNA): TGTGCCAGCAGTTTAGGACTAGACAATGAGCAGTTCTTC.

The chain recombines TRBV7-3 with TRBJ2-7, with a tentative D call TRBD2 (6 bases). V was pared by 4 bases and J by 2 bases, with 15 bases between. The length of the CDR3 is 15 residues. CDR1 SGHTA and CDR2 FQGTGA come from the germline V gene. CDR3 coding DNA: TGTGCCAGCAGCTGCCCGGGACTTGGGGCCTACGAGCAGTACGTC. Protein product: CASSCPGLGAYEQYV.